The 2 T cell receptor beta chains presented below share a single source sample, sequenced in a study of shared clonotypes between healthy human individuals. The naive CD8 subset, CD45RO-negative cells positively selected for CCR7, excluded terminally differentiated effector memory CD45RA+ cells. TCRdb's table, derived via immunoSEQ multiplex PCR, lists solely in-frame clones and lacks some. The sample carries hundreds of thousands of clones, about 95% recorded once. Source material: naive CD8+ T cells sorted from blood. The source of these receptors is a woman younger than 45 in good health.

The CDR3 sequence is CASSLSGTTGELFF. Here the CDR3 DNA reads TGTGCCAGCAGTCTAAGCGGAACCACCGGGGAGCTGTTTTTT. The genes are TRBV27 and TRBJ2-2; perhaps TRBD2 as D (5 bases). V was clipped by 5 bases and J by 4 bases, with 11 bases between them. Per the germline V gene, CDR1 is MNHEY and CDR2 is SMNVEV (reference sequence). The CDR3 is made up of 14 amino acids.

This chain joins TRBV27 and TRBJ1-2; 10 bases align to TRBD1. The CDR3 covers 14 residues. J gave up 6 bases and V 4 bases, and 5 bases lay outside the gene matches. Germline V gene lookup returns CDR1 MNHEY and CDR2 SMNVEV (reference sequence). CDR3 DNA: TGTGCCAGCAGTTCCCCCGGGACAGGGGATGGCTACACCTTC. It is translated as CASSSPGTGDGYTF.